The clone carrying this T cell receptor beta chain was counted at least ten times. The record originates from a study of regulatory T cells in long-lasting Graves disease. As to time point: newly diagnosed GD, antithyroid drugs for less than 3 months. PBMCs were the source of the RNA used for TCR sequencing. iRepertoire HTBI primers and Arm-PCR of CDR3 regions built TCR beta libraries. TCRdb re-called the multiplex PCR reads through MiXCR, storing one row per CDR3 protein. This sample has approximately 540,000 distinct CDR3 sequences; 9.5% to 15% occur once, and the top ten carry roughly 8.2%. The sample also formed part of further work on T cells in Graves' hyperthyroidism and ophthalmopathy.

Sample: peripheral blood mononuclear cells (PBMCs), taken at new diagnosis, from a patient treated with antithyroid drugs. The sequence was obtained from a woman aged 25 to 39 with Graves disease.

The CDR3 protein is CASSLDALVNEQFF. The CDR3 DNA follows: TGTGCCAGCAGTCTAGACGCCCTTGTTAATGAGCAGTTCTTC. The chain carries TRBV12-3 or TRBV12-4 and TRBJ2-1; no clear D gene. V dropped 5 bases and J dropped 7 bases, with 15 bases sitting between them. The CDR3 spans 14 residues.